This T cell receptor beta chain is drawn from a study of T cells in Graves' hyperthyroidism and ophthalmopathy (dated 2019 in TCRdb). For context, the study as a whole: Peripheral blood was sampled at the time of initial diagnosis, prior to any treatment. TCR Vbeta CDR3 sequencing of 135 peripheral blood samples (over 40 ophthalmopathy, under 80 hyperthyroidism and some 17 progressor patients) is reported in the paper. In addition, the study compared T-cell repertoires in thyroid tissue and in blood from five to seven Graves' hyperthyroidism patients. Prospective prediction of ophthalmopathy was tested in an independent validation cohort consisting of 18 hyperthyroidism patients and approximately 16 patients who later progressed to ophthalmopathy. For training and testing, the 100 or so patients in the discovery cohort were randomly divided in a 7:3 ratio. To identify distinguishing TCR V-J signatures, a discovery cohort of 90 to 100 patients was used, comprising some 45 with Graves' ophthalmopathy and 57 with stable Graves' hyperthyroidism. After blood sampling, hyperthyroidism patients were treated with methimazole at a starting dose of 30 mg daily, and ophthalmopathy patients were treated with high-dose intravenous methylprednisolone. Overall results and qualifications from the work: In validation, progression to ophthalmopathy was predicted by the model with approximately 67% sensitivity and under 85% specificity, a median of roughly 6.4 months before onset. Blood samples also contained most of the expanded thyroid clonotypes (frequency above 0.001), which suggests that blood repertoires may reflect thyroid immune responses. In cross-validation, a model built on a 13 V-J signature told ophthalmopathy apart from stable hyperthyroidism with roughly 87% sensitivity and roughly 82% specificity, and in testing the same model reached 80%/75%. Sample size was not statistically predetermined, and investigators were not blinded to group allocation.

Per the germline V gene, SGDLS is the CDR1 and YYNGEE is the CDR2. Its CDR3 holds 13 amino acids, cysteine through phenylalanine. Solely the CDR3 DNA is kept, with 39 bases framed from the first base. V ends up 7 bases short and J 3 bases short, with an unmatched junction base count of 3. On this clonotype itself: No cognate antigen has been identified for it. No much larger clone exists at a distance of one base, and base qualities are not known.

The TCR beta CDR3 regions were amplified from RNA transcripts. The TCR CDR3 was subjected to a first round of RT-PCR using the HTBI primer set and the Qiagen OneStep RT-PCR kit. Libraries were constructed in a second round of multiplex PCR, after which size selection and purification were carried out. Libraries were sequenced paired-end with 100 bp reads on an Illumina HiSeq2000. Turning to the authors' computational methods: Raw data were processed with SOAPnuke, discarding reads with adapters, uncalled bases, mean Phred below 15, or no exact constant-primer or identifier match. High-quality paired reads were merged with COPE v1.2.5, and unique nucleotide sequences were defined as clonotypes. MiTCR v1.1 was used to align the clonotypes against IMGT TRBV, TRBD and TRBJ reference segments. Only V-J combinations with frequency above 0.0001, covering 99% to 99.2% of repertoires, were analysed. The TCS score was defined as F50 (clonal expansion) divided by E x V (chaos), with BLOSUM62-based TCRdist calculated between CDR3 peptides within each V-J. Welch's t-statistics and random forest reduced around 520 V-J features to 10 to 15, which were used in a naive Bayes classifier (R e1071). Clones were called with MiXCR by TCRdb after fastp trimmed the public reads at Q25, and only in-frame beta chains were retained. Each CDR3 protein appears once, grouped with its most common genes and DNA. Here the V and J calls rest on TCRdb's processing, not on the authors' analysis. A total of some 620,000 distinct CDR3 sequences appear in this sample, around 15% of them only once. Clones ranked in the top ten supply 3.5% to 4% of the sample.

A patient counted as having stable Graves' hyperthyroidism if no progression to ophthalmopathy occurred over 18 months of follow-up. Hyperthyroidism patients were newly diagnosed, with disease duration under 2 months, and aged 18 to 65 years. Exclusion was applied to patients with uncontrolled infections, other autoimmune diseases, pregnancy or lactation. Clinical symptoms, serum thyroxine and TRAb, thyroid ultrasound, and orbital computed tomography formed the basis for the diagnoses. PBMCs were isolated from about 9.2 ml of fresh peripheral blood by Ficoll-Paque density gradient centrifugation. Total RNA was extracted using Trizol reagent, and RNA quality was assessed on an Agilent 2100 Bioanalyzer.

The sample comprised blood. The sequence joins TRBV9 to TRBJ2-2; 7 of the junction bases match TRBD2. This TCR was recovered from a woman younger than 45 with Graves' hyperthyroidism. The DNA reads TGTGCCAGCGGGACTACTTACACCGGGGAGCTGTTTTTT. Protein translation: CASGTTYTGELFF.